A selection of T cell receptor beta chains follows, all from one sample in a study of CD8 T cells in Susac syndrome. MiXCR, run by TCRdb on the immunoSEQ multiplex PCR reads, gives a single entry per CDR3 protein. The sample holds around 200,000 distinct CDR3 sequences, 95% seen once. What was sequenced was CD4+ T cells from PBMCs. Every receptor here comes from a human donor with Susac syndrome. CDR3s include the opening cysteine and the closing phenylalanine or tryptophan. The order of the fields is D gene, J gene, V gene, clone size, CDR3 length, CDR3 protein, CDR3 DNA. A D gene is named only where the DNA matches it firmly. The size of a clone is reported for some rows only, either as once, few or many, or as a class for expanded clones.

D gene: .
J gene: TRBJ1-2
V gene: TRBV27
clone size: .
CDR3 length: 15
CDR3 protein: CASRPGQTFNYGYTF
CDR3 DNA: TGTGCCAGCAGGCCTGGACAGACTTTTAACTATGGCTACACCTTC

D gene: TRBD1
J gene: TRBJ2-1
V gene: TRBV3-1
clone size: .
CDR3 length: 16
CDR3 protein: CASSQDGGQVYNEQFF
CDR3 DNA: TGTGCCAGCAGCCAAGATGGGGGACAGGTCTACAATGAGCAGTTCTTC

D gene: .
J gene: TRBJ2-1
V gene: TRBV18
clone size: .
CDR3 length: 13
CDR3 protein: CASSLQLGGEQFF
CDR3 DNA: TGTGCCAGCTCACTTCAATTGGGTGGCGAGCAGTTCTTC

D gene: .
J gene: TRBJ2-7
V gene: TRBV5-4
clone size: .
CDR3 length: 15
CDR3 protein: CASSRRSGSSYEQYF
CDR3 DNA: TGTGCCAGCAGCCGGAGGTCTGGGAGCTCCTACGAGCAGTACTTC

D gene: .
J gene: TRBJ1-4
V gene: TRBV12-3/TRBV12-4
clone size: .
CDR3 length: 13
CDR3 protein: CASSPTRREKLFF
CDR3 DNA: TGTGCCAGCAGTCCCACGCGTCGCGAAAAACTGTTTTTT

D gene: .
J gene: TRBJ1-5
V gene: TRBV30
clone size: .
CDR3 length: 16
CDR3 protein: CAWSLALETLNQPQHF
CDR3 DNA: TGTGCCTGGAGTCTGGCCTTGGAGACACTCAATCAGCCCCAGCATTTT

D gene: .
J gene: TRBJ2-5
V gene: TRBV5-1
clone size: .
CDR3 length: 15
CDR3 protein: CASSRGTVGSETQYF
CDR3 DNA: TGCGCCAGCAGTCGCGGGACAGTCGGTTCAGAGACCCAGTACTTC

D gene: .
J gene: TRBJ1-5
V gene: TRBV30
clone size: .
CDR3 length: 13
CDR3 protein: CAWRSAGDQPQHF
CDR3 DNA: TGTGCCTGGAGGTCCGCGGGGGACCAGCCCCAGCATTTT

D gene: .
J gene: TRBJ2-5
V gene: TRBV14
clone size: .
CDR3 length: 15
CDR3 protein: CASSRLMGGEETQYF
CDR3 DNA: TGTGCCAGCAGCCGCCTGATGGGGGGAGAAGAGACCCAGTACTTC

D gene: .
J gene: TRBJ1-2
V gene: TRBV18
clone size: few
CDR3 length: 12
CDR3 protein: CASSPPGYGYTF
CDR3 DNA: TGTGCCAGCTCACCACCGGGGTATGGCTACACCTTC

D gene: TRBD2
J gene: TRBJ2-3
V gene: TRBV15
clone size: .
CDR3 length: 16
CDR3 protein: CATSRGGGRTSYTQYF
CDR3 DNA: TGTGCCACCAGCAGAGGGGGGGGACGCACATCATATACGCAGTATTTT

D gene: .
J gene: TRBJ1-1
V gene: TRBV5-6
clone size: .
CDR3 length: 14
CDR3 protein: CASSPWPGDTEAFF
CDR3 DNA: TGTGCCAGCAGCCCCTGGCCCGGCGACACTGAAGCTTTCTTT

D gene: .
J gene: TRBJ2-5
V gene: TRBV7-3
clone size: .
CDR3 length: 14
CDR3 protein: CASSLTAGQETQYF
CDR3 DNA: TGTGCCAGCAGCTTAACGGCGGGCCAAGAGACCCAGTACTTC

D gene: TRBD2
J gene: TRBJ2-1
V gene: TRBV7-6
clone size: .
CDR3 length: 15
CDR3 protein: CASSGLAGLYNEQFF
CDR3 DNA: TGTGCCAGCAGCGGACTAGCGGGGCTCTACAATGAGCAGTTCTTC

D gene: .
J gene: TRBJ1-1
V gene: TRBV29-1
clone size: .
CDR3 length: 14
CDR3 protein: CSVAGGAANTEAFF
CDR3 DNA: TGCAGCGTAGCGGGGGGGGCGGCGAACACTGAAGCTTTCTTT

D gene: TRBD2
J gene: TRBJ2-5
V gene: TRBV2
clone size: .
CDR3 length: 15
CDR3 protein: CASGQEGLEQETQYF
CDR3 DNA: TGTGCCAGCGGGCAGGAGGGACTAGAACAAGAGACCCAGTACTTC

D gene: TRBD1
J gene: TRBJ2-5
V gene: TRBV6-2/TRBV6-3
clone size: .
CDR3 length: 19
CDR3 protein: CASSYSLRVRGQDQETQYF
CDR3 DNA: TGTGCCAGCAGTTACTCCCTTCGGGTCCGGGGACAGGACCAAGAGACCCAGTACTTC

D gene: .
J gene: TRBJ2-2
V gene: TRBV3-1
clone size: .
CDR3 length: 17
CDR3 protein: CASSQVGVNRNTGELFF
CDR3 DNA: TGTGCCAGCAGCCAAGTTGGCGTTAACAGGAACACCGGGGAGCTGTTTTTT

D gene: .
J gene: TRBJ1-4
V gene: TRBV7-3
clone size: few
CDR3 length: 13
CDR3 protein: CASTPRGGGKPCF
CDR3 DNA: TGTGCCAGCACCCCCCGGGGTGGCGGGAAGCCCTGTTTT

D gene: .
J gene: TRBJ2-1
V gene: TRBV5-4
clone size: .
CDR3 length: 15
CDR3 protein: CASSLNSGPYNEQFF
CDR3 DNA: TGTGCCAGCAGCTTAAACTCAGGTCCCTACAATGAGCAGTTCTTC

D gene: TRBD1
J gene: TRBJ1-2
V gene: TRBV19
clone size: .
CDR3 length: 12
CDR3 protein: CAIPTGVGGYTF
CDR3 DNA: TGTGCCATCCCGACAGGGGTCGGAGGCTACACCTTC

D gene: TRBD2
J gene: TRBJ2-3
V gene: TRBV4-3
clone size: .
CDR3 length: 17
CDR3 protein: CASSQSGGAVGTDTQYF
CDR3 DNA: TGCGCCAGCAGCCAAAGCGGGGGGGCCGTGGGCACAGATACGCAGTATTTT

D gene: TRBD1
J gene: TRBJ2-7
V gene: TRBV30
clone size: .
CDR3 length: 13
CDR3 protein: CAWIGQGAREQYF
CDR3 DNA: TGTGCCTGGATTGGTCAGGGGGCGCGTGAGCAGTACTTC

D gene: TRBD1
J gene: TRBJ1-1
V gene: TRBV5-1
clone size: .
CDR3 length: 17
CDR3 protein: CASSPSLRGQGNTEAFF
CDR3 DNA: TGCGCCAGCAGCCCATCCCTCAGGGGGCAGGGGAACACTGAAGCTTTCTTT

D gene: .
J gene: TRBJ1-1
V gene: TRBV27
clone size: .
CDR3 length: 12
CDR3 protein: CASSSRAGEAFF
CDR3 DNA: TGTGCCAGCAGTTCCCGGGCCGGGGAAGCTTTCTTT

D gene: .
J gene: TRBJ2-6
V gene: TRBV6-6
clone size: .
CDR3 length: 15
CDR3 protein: CASRQGASGANVLTF
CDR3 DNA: TGTGCCAGCAGACAGGGCGCCTCTGGGGCCAACGTCCTGACTTTC

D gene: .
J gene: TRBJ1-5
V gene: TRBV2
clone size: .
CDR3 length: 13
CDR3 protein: CASSWGARQPQHF
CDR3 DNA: TGTGCCAGCAGTTGGGGGGCGCGTCAGCCCCAGCATTTT

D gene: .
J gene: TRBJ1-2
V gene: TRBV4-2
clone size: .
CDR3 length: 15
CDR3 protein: CASSQAGGSTYGYTF
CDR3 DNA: TGTGCCAGCAGCCAAGCGGGGGGCAGCACCTATGGCTACACCTTC

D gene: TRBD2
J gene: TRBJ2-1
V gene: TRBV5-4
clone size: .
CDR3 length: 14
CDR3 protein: CASSFERGYNEQFF
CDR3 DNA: TGTGCCAGCAGCTTTGAGCGGGGCTACAATGAGCAGTTCTTC

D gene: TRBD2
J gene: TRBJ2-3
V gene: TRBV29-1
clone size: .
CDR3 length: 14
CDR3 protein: CSSQKRGPVVTQYF
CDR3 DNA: TGCAGCTCCCAGAAGCGGGGACCCGTGGTTACGCAGTATTTT

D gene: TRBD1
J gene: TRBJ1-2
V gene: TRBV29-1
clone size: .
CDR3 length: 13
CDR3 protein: CSVEGQEISGYTF
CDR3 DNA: TGCAGCGTTGAGGGACAGGAGATTAGTGGCTACACCTTC

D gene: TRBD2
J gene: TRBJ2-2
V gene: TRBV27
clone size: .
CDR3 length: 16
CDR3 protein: CASSLFAGVNTGELFF
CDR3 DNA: TGTGCCAGCAGTTTATTTGCGGGGGTGAACACCGGGGAGCTGTTTTTT

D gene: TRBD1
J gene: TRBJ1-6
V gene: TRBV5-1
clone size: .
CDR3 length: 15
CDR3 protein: CASSKGQGENSPLHF
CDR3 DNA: TGCGCCAGCAGCAAGGGACAGGGTGAAAATTCACCCCTCCACTTT

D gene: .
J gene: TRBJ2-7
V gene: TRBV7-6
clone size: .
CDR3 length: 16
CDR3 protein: CASSLAVGRTLYEQYF
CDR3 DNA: TGTGCCAGCAGCTTAGCCGTGGGGCGGACGCTCTACGAGCAGTACTTC

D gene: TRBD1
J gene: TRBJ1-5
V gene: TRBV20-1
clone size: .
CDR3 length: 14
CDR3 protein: CSARGQLSNQPQHF
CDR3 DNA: TGCAGTGCTCGGGGACAGCTAAGCAATCAGCCCCAGCATTTT

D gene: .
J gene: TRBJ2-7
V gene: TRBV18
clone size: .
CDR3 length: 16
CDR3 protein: CASSPPRGRGSYEQYF
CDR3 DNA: TGTGCCAGCTCACCACCGAGGGGGAGGGGCTCCTACGAGCAGTACTTC

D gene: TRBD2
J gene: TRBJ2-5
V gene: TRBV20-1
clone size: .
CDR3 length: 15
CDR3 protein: CSAPPLAGRRETQYF
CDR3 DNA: TGCAGTGCTCCCCCACTAGCGGGGCGTCGGGAGACCCAGTACTTC

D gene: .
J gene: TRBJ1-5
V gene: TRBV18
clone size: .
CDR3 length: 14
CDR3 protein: CASSPSGETRPQHF
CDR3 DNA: TGTGCCAGCTCACCTTCAGGGGAGACGCGGCCCCAGCATTTT

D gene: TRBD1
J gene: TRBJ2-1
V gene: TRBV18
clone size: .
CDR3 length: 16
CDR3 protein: CASSLWTGSSYNEQFF
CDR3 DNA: TGTGCCAGCTCCCTCTGGACAGGGAGCTCCTACAATGAGCAGTTCTTC

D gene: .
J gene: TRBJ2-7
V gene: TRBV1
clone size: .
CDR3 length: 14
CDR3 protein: CTSSQRVSPREQYF
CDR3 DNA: TGCACCAGCAGCCAGCGCGTGTCACCCCGAGAGCAGTACTTC

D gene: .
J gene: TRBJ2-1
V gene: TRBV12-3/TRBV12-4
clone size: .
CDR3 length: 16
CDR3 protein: CASTHLGGSNYNEQFF
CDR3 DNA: TGTGCCAGCACCCACCTCGGAGGTTCTAATTACAATGAGCAGTTCTTC

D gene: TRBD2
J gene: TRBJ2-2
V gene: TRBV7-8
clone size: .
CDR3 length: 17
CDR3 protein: CASSLASGGPYTGELFF
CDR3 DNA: TGTGCCAGCAGCTTAGCCAGCGGGGGACCATACACCGGGGAGCTGTTTTTT